These 6 T cell receptor beta chains originate from one sample sequenced in a study of blood T cell repertoires in COVID-19. Clones were sequenced by immunoSEQ multiplex PCR, and TCRdb holds only the in-frame ones, with some missing. The sample has about 220,000 clones; around 81% are singletons. The sequencing input was peripheral blood. These TCRs come from a human donor in a cohort sampled during active COVID-19.

This clone was seen once. V usage is TRBV27 and J usage is TRBJ2-2, with TRBD2 matching over 9 bases. This CDR3 spans 17 amino acids. Germline V gene data show CDR1 as MNHEY and CDR2 as SMNVEV (reference sequence). Losses at the gene ends were 8 bases for V and 2 bases for J; bases not matched to a gene: 12. The CDR3 DNA reads as TGTGCCAGCGGACCGGTAGCGGGGGACGGCAACACCGGGGAGCTGTTTTTT. It specifies CASGPVAGDGNTGELFF.

This clone was counted many times. The J gene is TRBJ2-7, the V gene TRBV11-1, with a tentative D call TRBD2 (6 bases). V lost 3 bases and J lost 6, with 15 bases in between. Germline V gene data show CDR1 as SGHAT and CDR2 as FQDESV (reference sequence). The CDR3 contains 14 residues. CDR3 coding DNA: TGTGCCAGCAGCTTTTCCCCGGGAGAAGGCGAGCAGTACTTC. Translated, it gives CASSFSPGEGEQYF. Full variable domain (rest looked up from reference TRBV11-1 and TRBJ2-7): EAEVAQSPRYKITEKSQAVAFWCDPISGHATLYWYRQILGQGPELLVQFQDESVVDDSQLPKDRFSAERLKGVDSTLKIQPAELGDSAMYLCASSFSPGEGEQYFGPGTRLTVT.

This clone has just a few counts. The chain links TRBV5-6 to TRBJ1-6, with TRBD1 as a possible D gene (5 bases). V lost 4 bases and J lost 0, with 14 bases in between. From germline, CDR1 is SGHDT and CDR2 YYEEEE. There are 17 residues in the CDR3. CDR3 DNA sequence: TGTGCCAGCAGCACTCGACAGAGTAGCTCCTATAATTCACCCCTCCACTTT. This sequence encodes CASSTRQSSSYNSPLHF.

On this clone itself: The sample holds other DNA sequences that translate to the same CDR3. The chain has TRBV18 and TRBJ1-5, with D unresolved. CDR3 length: 14 residues. The V end lost 0 bases, the J end lost 4 bases, and 7 bases lay between the germline ends. Germline V gives CDR1 KGHSH, CDR2 LQKENI. The CDR3 DNA follows: TGTGCCAGCTCACCACCGGGCCGTAATCAGCCCCAGCATTTT. Protein: CASSPPGRNQPQHF.

The rearrangement joins TRBV5-8 to TRBJ2-1, with D tentatively TRBD1 (7 bases). Germline CDR1 SGHTS, CDR2 YDEGEE. This CDR3 contains 15 residues. The V end was cut by 0 bases, the J end by 8 bases, with 15 bases between. The CDR3 loop reads CASSLGQGGSDEQFF. CDR3 nucleotide sequence: TGTGCCAGCAGCTTGGGACAGGGAGGAAGTGATGAGCAGTTCTTC.

The gene calls are TRBV18 and TRBJ2-7; 7 bases are shared with TRBD1. Germline CDR1 is KGHSH and CDR2 is LQKENI. Losses at the gene ends were 1 base for V and 7 bases for J; bases not matched to a gene: 7. The length of the CDR3 is 14 residues. CDR3 region: CASSPRTGVWEQYF. CDR3 nucleotide sequence: TGTGCCAGCTCACCACGGACAGGAGTGTGGGAGCAGTACTTC.